This is a list of T cell receptor beta chains from one sample in a study of beta chain features in type 1 diabetes. This table comes from immunoSEQ multiplex PCR, and its TCRdb copy is limited to in-frame clones, with some not included. This table has over 150,000 clones, about 8.1% appearing once. The sequenced sample consisted of central memory CD4+ T cells from blood. These receptors came from a man aged 18 to 29 in good health. The CDR3 runs from the conserved cysteine through the conserved F or W. A D gene is named only where the DNA matches it firmly. For some rows the clone size is stated as once, few or many, or as a class when expanded; others skip it.

>-|TRBV28|few|TRBJ1-2
TGTGCCAGCAGATCAGGGGCATCTGAGGGCTACACCTTC
CASRSGASEGYTF
>-|TRBV7-9|-|TRBJ2-2
TGTGCCAGCAGCTTAACGGACACCGGGGAGCTGTTTTTT
CASSLTDTGELFF
>TRBD1|TRBV6-5|-|TRBJ2-7
TGTGCCAGCCAGACAGGGAGCGAGCAGTACTTC
CASQTGSEQYF
>-|TRBV30|few|TRBJ2-2
TGTGCCTGGAGTGTGGACATGGACGGGGAGCTGTTTTTT
CAWSVDMDGELFF
>-|TRBV5-4|-|TRBJ2-2
TGTGCCAGCAGCTTTGGAGGTAGCCTGAACACCGGGGAGCTGTTTTTT
CASSFGGSLNTGELFF
>TRBD1|TRBV7-3|few|TRBJ2-5
TGTGCCAGCAGCTCGGGACAGGGAAAGACCCAGTACTTC
CASSSGQGKTQYF
>-|TRBV30|-|TRBJ2-2
TGTGCCTGGAGTCCCACCCCCGGGGTCACCGGGGAGCTGTTTTTT
CAWSPTPGVTGELFF
>TRBD2|TRBV7-2|few|TRBJ2-2
TGTGCCAGCAGCTTAGAACCTTCGGGGGGGCTAGGCCGGGAGCTGTTTTTT
CASSLEPSGGLGRELFF
>TRBD2|TRBV6-1|-|TRBJ2-1
TGTGCCAGCGGTCAGGGACTAGCGGGGTACAATGAGCAGTTCTTC
CASGQGLAGYNEQFF
>-|TRBV4-2|many|TRBJ2-5
TGTGCCAGCAGCCAAGATGGCAGGGGAGATGAGACCCAGTACTTC
CASSQDGRGDETQYF
>-|TRBV5-1|-|TRBJ2-3
TGCGCCAGCAGCTTGTTGCTTCTAATTGCCACAGATACGCAGTATTTT
CASSLLLLIATDTQYF
>TRBD1|TRBV27|few|TRBJ2-1
TGTGCCAGCAGACGACAGGGGACCTATGAGCAGTTCTTC
CASRRQGTYEQFF
>TRBD2|TRBV19|few|TRBJ2-7
TGTGCCACCGGGACTAGCGGCTCCTACGAGCAGTACTTC
CATGTSGSYEQYF
>-|TRBV11-1|few|TRBJ2-5
TGTGCCAGCAGCTTCGGAGAGACCCAGTACTTC
CASSFGETQYF
>-|TRBV5-1|few|TRBJ1-4
TGCGCCAGCAGCCCCTCGACAGGAGGTAGTGAAAAACTGTTTTTT
CASSPSTGGSEKLFF
>-|TRBV6-6|few|TRBJ2-7
TGTGCCAGCAGTTACGGGGTTCAGGGGGAGCAGTACTTC
CASSYGVQGEQYF
>-|TRBV5-1|few|TRBJ1-2
TGCGCCAGCAGCTTGGCCTCGGATACGGGCTATGGCTACACCTTC
CASSLASDTGYGYTF
>TRBD1|TRBV5-4|-|TRBJ1-1
TGTGCCAGCGGACGACAGGGAATGAACACTGAAGCTTTCTTT
CASGRQGMNTEAFF
>-|TRBV7-2|few|TRBJ1-5
TGTGCCAGCAGCTTATTTACAGGGCCTGGTCAGCCCCAGCATTTT
CASSLFTGPGQPQHF
>-|TRBV5-1|few|TRBJ1-1
TGCGCCACCCATGATGAGGGAACTGAAGCTTTCTTT
CATHDEGTEAFF
>TRBD2|TRBV7-2|few|TRBJ2-2
TGTGCCAGCAGCCCAGCGGGGAGTACGAACACCGGGGAGCTGTTTTTT
CASSPAGSTNTGELFF
>-|TRBV20-1|few|TRBJ1-2
TGCAGTGCTGAGCCAATCTATGGCTACACCTTC
CSAEPIYGYTF
>-|TRBV19|-|TRBJ2-3
TGTGCCAGTAGTATAGGGGCCAGCACAGATACGCAGTATTTT
CASSIGASTDTQYF
>-|TRBV5-4|few|TRBJ1-1
TGTGCCAGCAGCTTGAGTGTTCAGGGCCAAGTTGGGAACACTGAAGCTTTCTTT
CASSLSVQGQVGNTEAFF
>-|TRBV28|-|TRBJ2-1
TGTGCCAGCAGTTCTCCCCAGGGGTTTTATCGCTTTTCCGACAATGAGCAGTTCTTC
CASSSPQGFYRFSDNEQFF
>-|TRBV29-1|many|TRBJ2-4
TGCAGCGTTGAAGAGCTCCTTAGGGGTCTAGCCAAAAACATTCAGTACTTC
CSVEELLRGLAKNIQYF
>-|TRBV9|few|TRBJ2-3
TGTGCCAGCAGCGCTGGGACTGTAGCATTCACAGATACGCAGTATTTT
CASSAGTVAFTDTQYF
>TRBD2|TRBV6-1|few|TRBJ2-7
TGTGCCAGCAGGCCAGCGGGAGCGATGGGCGAGCAGTACTTC
CASRPAGAMGEQYF
>-|TRBV29-1|-|TRBJ2-6
TGCAGCGTTGTCCGGGCTGGGGCCAACGTCCTGACTTTC
CSVVRAGANVLTF
>TRBD1|TRBV7-7|-|TRBJ2-3
TGTGCCAGCAGCTCGGACAGGGTGGGAGCTACGCAGTATTTT
CASSSDRVGATQYF
>-|TRBV30|few|TRBJ1-1
TGTGCCTGGAGTGTATCAAGGGGGAGAGGAGCTTTCTTT
CAWSVSRGRGAFF
>TRBD1|TRBV30|few|TRBJ2-5
TGTGCCTGGAGTCAAGGGACAGGGAAGGGGGAGACCCAGTACTTC
CAWSQGTGKGETQYF
>TRBD1|TRBV5-4|few|TRBJ2-7
TGTGCCAGCAGAGGGGCAGGGGGTACCTACGAGCAGTACTTC
CASRGAGGTYEQYF
>-|TRBV28|few|TRBJ1-2
TGTGCCGGGGGGGCAGGGTACAACTATGGCTACACCTTC
CAGGAGYNYGYTF
>-|TRBV5-4|few|TRBJ2-2
TGTGCCAGCAGAAAGTCGTCTAGACTAGGGCCGAACACCGGGGAGCTGTTTTTT
CASRKSSRLGPNTGELFF
>-|TRBV4-2|few|TRBJ2-7
TGTGCCAGCAGCTTGGCCGGGGGAACCTACGAGCAGTACTTC
CASSLAGGTYEQYF
>TRBD2|TRBV19|many|TRBJ2-1
TGTGCCAGTAGTAGGGGACTAGCGGGGAATGAGCAGTTCTTC
CASSRGLAGNEQFF
>TRBD2|TRBV7-2|few|TRBJ2-3
TGTGCCAGCAGCCGACTAGCGGGAGGGTTAGATACGCAGTATTTT
CASSRLAGGLDTQYF
>-|TRBV25-1|-|TRBJ1-4
TGTGCCAGCAGTGATTCAGTAGGGACAAAGGAAAAACTGTTTTTT
CASSDSVGTKEKLFF
>TRBD2|TRBV15|many|TRBJ2-1
TGTGCCACCAGCAGATCCCGACTAGCGGGAGGGGATGAGCAGTTCTTC
CATSRSRLAGGDEQFF
>-|TRBV7-3|few|TRBJ1-1
TGTGCCAGCAGCTTACGGGGATGGGGCACTGAAGCTTTCTTT
CASSLRGWGTEAFF
>-|TRBV7-9|-|TRBJ1-1
TGTGCCAGCAGCTTTGCTCGGGGGACTGAAGCTTTCTTT
CASSFARGTEAFF
>-|TRBV6-1|many|TRBJ2-3
TGTGCCAGCAGTGAAGATCCTAGCACAGATACGCAGTATTTT
CASSEDPSTDTQYF
>-|TRBV2|-|TRBJ2-5
TGTGCCAGCAGTGTCAGGGGACCAGAGACCCAGTACTTC
CASSVRGPETQYF
>TRBD1|TRBV7-2|-|TRBJ2-2
TGTGCCAGCAGCCAGGGGGCCGGACCCGGGGAGCTGTTTTTT
CASSQGAGPGELFF
>TRBD2|TRBV7-2|many|TRBJ2-1
TGTGCCAGCAGCCCGACCGGGACTAGCGGGGAGCAGTTCTTC
CASSPTGTSGEQFF
>TRBD1|TRBV9|-|TRBJ2-2
TGTGCCAGCAGCGTAAGGGGGCGGGACACCGGGGAGCTGTTTTTT
CASSVRGRDTGELFF
>TRBD1|TRBV28|-|TRBJ2-3
TGTGCCAGCAGCACCTCCGGGACAGGGCGCTTAGATACGCAGTATTTT
CASSTSGTGRLDTQYF
>-|TRBV7-2|few|TRBJ1-3
TGTGCCAGCAGCTTATTGGCTCGTTCCTCTGGAAACACCATATATTTT
CASSLLARSSGNTIYF
>TRBD1|TRBV6-9|-|TRBJ2-7
TGTGCCAGCACCTGGACAGGCTACGAGCAGTACTTC
CASTWTGYEQYF
>-|TRBV28|few|TRBJ1-2
TGTGCCAGCAGTCCGTCCTATGGCTACACCTTC
CASSPSYGYTF
>-|TRBV7-2|few|TRBJ2-7
TGTGCCAGCAGCTTGGCCTGGGAGATCGACGAGCAGTACTTC
CASSLAWEIDEQYF
>TRBD2|TRBV7-9|many|TRBJ2-5
TGTGCCAGCAGCGAGGGACTAGCGGGGGGCCAAGAGACCCAGTACTTC
CASSEGLAGGQETQYF
>TRBD2|TRBV4-3|few|TRBJ2-1
TGCGCCAGCAGCCCGATGAGGACTAGCGGGACTGAGCAGTTCTTC
CASSPMRTSGTEQFF
>-|TRBV28|few|TRBJ2-7
TGTGCCAGCAGTTTACCGGGATTCTCCTACGAGCAGTACTTC
CASSLPGFSYEQYF
>TRBD1|TRBV20-1|-|TRBJ1-2
TGCAGTCCCGACAGGGTGGGTGGCTACACCTTC
CSPDRVGGYTF
>-|TRBV18|many|TRBJ1-2
TGTGCCAGCTCACCATCAGGGTATGGCTACACCTTC
CASSPSGYGYTF